This T cell receptor beta chain was found in a study of blood T cell repertoires in COVID-19. Study background: There were acute and convalescent COVID-19 samples, and they came from the United States, Italy and Spain. T cells, B-cell-depleted T cells, or PBMCs supplied cDNA or gDNA.

Here immunoSEQ multiplex PCR was the method, and the copy in TCRdb shows in-frame clones only, minus some. The repertoire holds 200,000 to 300,000 clones, with 70% to 85% as singletons. The germline V gene has CDR1 SGHRS and CDR2 YFSETQ. CDR3 length: 16 residues. The ends lost 4 bases at V and 7 bases at J; junction bases unmatched: 7. The TCR originated in a woman aged 80 or over with acute or convalescent COVID-19. The material sequenced was peripheral blood. The chain has TRBV5-1 and TRBJ2-1; 14 bases agree with TRBD2. As DNA, the CDR3 is TGCGCCAGCAGCCCACGGACTAGCGGGGGGTCTAATGAGCAGTTCTTC. Its translation: CASSPRTSGGSNEQFF. Full variable domain (remainder filled in from reference TRBV5-1 and TRBJ2-1): KAGVTQTPRYLIKTRGQQVTLSCSPISGHRSVSWYQQTPGQGLQFLFEYFSETQRNKGNFPGRFSGRQFSNSRSEMNVSTLELGDSALYLCASSPRTSGGSNEQFFGPGTRLTVL.